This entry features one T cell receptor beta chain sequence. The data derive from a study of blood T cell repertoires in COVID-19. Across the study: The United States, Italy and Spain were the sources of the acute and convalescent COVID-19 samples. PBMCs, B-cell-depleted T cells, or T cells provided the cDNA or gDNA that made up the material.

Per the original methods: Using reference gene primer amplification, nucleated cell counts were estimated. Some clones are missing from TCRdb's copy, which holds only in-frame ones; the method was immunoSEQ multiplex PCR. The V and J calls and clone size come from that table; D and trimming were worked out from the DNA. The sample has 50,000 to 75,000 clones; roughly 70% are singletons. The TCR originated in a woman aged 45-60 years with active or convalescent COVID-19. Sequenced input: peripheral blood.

The CDR3 region has the DNA TGCGCCAGCAGTGACAGGGGGGAGACAGATACGCAGTATTTT. As protein: CASSDRGETDTQYF. The V call is TRBV10-2, the J call TRBJ2-3, with D maybe TRBD1 (7 bases). CDR3 length: 14 residues. V was pared by 3 bases and J by 3 bases, with 10 bases between. Germline V gene lookup returns CDR1 WSHSY and CDR2 SAAADI.